Each of the 27 T cell receptor beta chains below was sequenced from the same sample in a study of graft-versus-host responses after intestinal transplantation. Sequencing was performed with immunoSEQ multiplex PCR; in TCRdb, only in-frame clones are kept and a portion is missing. The sample contains 100,000 to 130,000 clones, approximately 88% of which appear only once. The antigens these receptors bind are not known. Source: unstimulated CD4+ T cells sorted from spleen or lymph node cells, taken before transplant. All receptors come from a human donor who was the organ donor for an intestinal transplant.

The chain uses TRBV11-3 and TRBJ2-7, with 9 bases lining up with TRBD1. Germline V lookup: CDR1 SGHNT, CDR2 YENEEA. Trimming took 1 base from V and 3 from J; bases not matched to a gene: 10. This CDR3 comprises 17 residues. CDR3 nucleotides: TGTGCCAGCAGCTTAGGAACAGGGGGCACCTCCTACTACGAGCAGTACTTC. This encodes CASSLGTGGTSYYEQYF.

This clone was counted once. Other DNA sequences in the same sample also yield this CDR3. V usage is TRBV7-3 and J usage is TRBJ2-2; 8 nucleotides match TRBD2. This CDR3 is 15 amino acids long. V lost 2 bases and J lost 4; bases outside the gene matches: 3. In germline, CDR1 is SGHTA, CDR2 FQGTGA. In nucleotides, the CDR3 is TGTGCCAGCAGCTTAGCCGGGGGGGGCACCGGGGAGCTGTTTTTT. Its protein product is CASSLAGGGTGELFF.

The chain links TRBV19 to TRBJ2-6; 7 positions agree with TRBD1. The germline CDR1 and CDR2 sequences are LNHDA and SQIVND (reference sequence). The CDR3 totals 17 residues. Losses at the gene ends were 6 bases for V and 0 bases for J; bases not matched to a gene: 8. The CDR3 here is CASRTGQATSGANVLTF. The DNA of the CDR3 is TGTGCCAGTAGGACCGGACAGGCCACCTCTGGGGCCAACGTCCTGACTTTC.

The rearrangement joins TRBV5-1 to TRBJ1-6; no definite D call. In germline, CDR1 is SGHRS, CDR2 YFSETQ. Trimming shortened V by 5 bases and J by 4 bases, and 16 bases separated the two germline ends. The CDR3 loop spans 16 amino acids. The CDR3 reads CASRLSEREYNSPLHF. DNA of the CDR3: TGCGCCAGCAGGTTAAGTGAAAGGGAATATAATTCACCCCTCCACTTT. The full variable domain, its missing parts supplied by reference TRBV5-1 and TRBJ1-6, is KAGVTQTPRYLIKTRGQQVTLSCSPISGHRSVSWYQQTPGQGLQFLFEYFSETQRNKGNFPGRFSGRQFSNSRSEMNVSTLELGDSALYLCASRLSEREYNSPLHFGNGTRLTVT.

The genes are TRBV6-5 and TRBJ2-1; TRBD1 matches 8 bases. V dropped 6 bases and J dropped 7; count of bases not matched to a gene: 11. CDR3 length equals 15 residues. Germline loops: CDR1 MNHEY, CDR2 SVGAGI. The CDR3: CASSPDRGGRNEQFF. DNA of the CDR3: TGTGCCAGCAGCCCCGACAGGGGAGGACGGAATGAGCAGTTCTTC.

In its sample, this clone was seen once. The rearrangement links TRBV2 to TRBJ2-6, with a weak D call TRBD1 (5 bases). Trimming took 6 bases from V and 3 from J, leaving 9 bases between them. The CDR3 sequence is 14 residues long. Germline assignment: CDR1 SNHLY and CDR2 FYNNEI. The CDR3 DNA reads as TGTGCCAGCAGGGCAGGGATTGGGGCCAACGTCCTGACTTTC. It yields the protein CASRAGIGANVLTF.

V is TRBV4-2 and J is TRBJ1-3, with D possibly matching TRBD1 (5 bases). V was trimmed by 3 bases and J by 4 bases, leaving 19 bases between them. Germline V CDR1 and CDR2: LGHNA, YNFKEQ. The CDR3 totals 17 residues. The CDR3: CASSHVSGPGQGNTIYF. For the CDR3, the DNA is TGTGCCAGCAGCCACGTATCGGGCCCAGGGCAGGGAAACACCATATATTTT.

The genes are TRBV7-2 and TRBJ2-1; 7 bases align to TRBD1. Trimming at V came to 1 base and at J to 6 bases, leaving 6 bases not matched to a gene. The CDR3 is made up of 15 amino acids. CDR1 is SGHTA and CDR2 is FQGNSA in the germline V gene. The CDR3 is CASSLDPTGSNEQFF. CDR3 sequence (DNA): TGTGCCAGCAGCTTAGACCCGACAGGGTCCAATGAGCAGTTCTTC. Full variable domain (outside the CDR3, taken from reference TRBV7-2 and TRBJ2-1): GAGVSQSPSNKVTEKGKDVELRCDPISGHTALYWYRQSLGQGLEFLIYFQGNSAPDKSGLPSDRFSAERTGGSVSTLTIQRTQQEDSAVYLCASSLDPTGSNEQFFGPGTRLTVL.

This chain uses TRBV12-5 with TRBJ2-5; no reliable D call. Trimming took 2 bases from V and 5 from J, leaving 6 bases between them. This CDR3 contains 12 residues. The germline V gene has CDR1 LGHNT and CDR2 FRNRAP. CDR3: CASGLRTETQYF. CDR3 coding DNA: TGTGCTAGTGGTTTGAGGACGGAGACCCAGTACTTC.

The J gene is TRBJ2-7, the V gene TRBV7-3, with 11 bases matching TRBD1. This CDR3 is 14 amino acids long. Trimming removed 4 bases from V and 7 bases from J; junction bases left unmatched: 6. Germline loops: CDR1 SGHTA, CDR2 FQGTGA. The CDR3 DNA sequence: TGTGCCAGCAGCTCCCCGGGACAGGGGGGAGAGCAGTACTTC. Translation: CASSSPGQGGEQYF.

The table lists this clone with a count of one. The V call is TRBV7-9, the J call TRBJ1-1; TRBD1 might be the D (5 bases). Germline CDR1 and CDR2: SEHNR and FQNEAQ (reference sequence). Between the trimmed V and J ends, which lost 5 bases and 1 base, there was a span of 17 bases. This CDR3 is 16 amino acids long. The CDR3 DNA reads as TGTGCCAGCAGCGCACACGAGTATACAGGGAACACTGAAGCTTTCTTT. Encoded protein: CASSAHEYTGNTEAFF.

The chain recombines TRBV29-1 with TRBJ2-3; weak D call: TRBD2 (6 bases). V gave up 5 bases and J gave up 3 bases, with 21 bases separating them. Germline V lookup: CDR1 SQVTM, CDR2 ANQGSEA. The CDR3 length is 16 residues. CDR3 nucleotide sequence: TGCAGCGTTCAAACAGGAGGGACCCTGGGAACAGATACGCAGTATTTT. Its translation: CSVQTGGTLGTDTQYF.

The gene calls are TRBV5-1 and TRBJ2-3; TRBD2 agrees at 7 bases. Unmatched junction bases numbered 11, after V lost 3 bases and J lost 4 bases. Germline CDR1 is SGHRS and CDR2 is YFSETQ. This CDR3 spans 16 amino acids. This CDR3 is CASSSLGSGIADTQYF. The CDR3 region has the DNA TGCGCCAGCAGCTCCCTGGGGAGCGGGATTGCAGATACGCAGTATTTT. Full variable domain (outside the CDR3, taken from reference TRBV5-1 and TRBJ2-3): KAGVTQTPRYLIKTRGQQVTLSCSPISGHRSVSWYQQTPGQGLQFLFEYFSETQRNKGNFPGRFSGRQFSNSRSEMNVSTLELGDSALYLCASSSLGSGIADTQYFGPGTRLTVL.

This clone was counted once. The chain has TRBV5-8 and TRBJ2-1; tentative D call: TRBD2 (6 bases). CDR3 size: 16 residues. Germline V gene data show CDR1 as SGHTS and CDR2 as YDEGEE. V lost 3 bases, J lost 1 base, and 14 bases lay in between. The CDR3 sequence is CASSSAGSSSYNEQFF. The CDR3 DNA reads as TGTGCCAGCAGCTCGGCCGGGAGCTCTTCCTACAATGAGCAGTTCTTC. The variable domain in full, completed from reference TRBV5-8 and TRBJ2-1, reads EAGVTQSPTHLIKTRGQQATLRCSPISGHTSVYWYQQALGLGLQFLLWYDEGEERNRGNFPPRFSGRQFPNYSSELNVNALELEDSALYLCASSSAGSSSYNEQFFGPGTRLTVL.

The CDR3 here is CASSGGTSDTYNEQFF. The DNA for the CDR3 is TGTGCCAGCAGTGGAGGGACTAGCGACACCTACAATGAGCAGTTCTTC. The genes are TRBV6-8 and TRBJ2-1; TRBD2 agrees at 10 bases. The CDR3 has 16 residues. Germline V CDR1 and CDR2: MNHGY, SAAAGT. V lost 5 bases to trimming and J lost 2 bases; unmatched junction nucleotides: 6.

This clone was counted once. The chain uses TRBV7-3 and TRBJ2-5, with 8 positions matching TRBD1. Germline V gives CDR1 SGHTA, CDR2 FQGTGA. CDR3 size: 14 residues. The V and J ends lost 0 bases and 5 bases, in that order; junction bases with no gene match: 2. DNA of the CDR3: TGTGCCAGCAGCTTAACTGGACAGGGTGAGACCCAGTACTTC. This encodes CASSLTGQGETQYF.

V gene TRBV19 combines with J gene TRBJ1-5; no firm D call. This CDR3 has 18 amino acids. Trimming removed 5 bases at V and 0 bases at J, with 20 bases between. Germline V gene lookup returns CDR1 LNHDA and CDR2 SQIVND (reference sequence). CDR3 protein: CASSDLVTASSSNQPQHF. In nucleotides, the CDR3 is TGTGCCAGTAGTGATCTTGTGACCGCTTCCTCTAGCAATCAGCCCCAGCATTTT.

This sequence joins TRBV4-2 and TRBJ2-5; 8 bases align to TRBD2. J lost 4 bases, V lost 1 base, and 8 bases had no gene match. CDR1 and CDR2 from the germline V gene are LGHNA and YNFKEQ. The CDR3 loop spans 16 amino acids. The CDR3 DNA reads TGTGCCAGCAGCCAAGGGGACGGGGGGGCCGGAGAGACCCAGTACTTC. Its translation: CASSQGDGGAGETQYF.

The V and J genes are TRBV5-1 and TRBJ1-1; 9 nucleotides agree with TRBD1. Germline V gene data show CDR1 as SGHRS and CDR2 as YFSETQ. Trimming at V came to 3 bases and at J to 3 bases, leaving 6 bases not matched to a gene. This CDR3 is 15 amino acids long. The CDR3 nucleotides read TGCGCCAGCAGCTCTTCGACAGGGGGGTACACTGAAGCTTTCTTT. Protein: CASSSSTGGYTEAFF.

The chain links TRBV18 to TRBJ1-5; D perhaps matches TRBD1 (6 bases). Germline values: CDR1 KGHSH, CDR2 LQKENI. The CDR3 is 14 amino acids. With 6 bases removed from V and 2 bases from J, the gap between germline ends came to 11 bases. Here the CDR3 reads CASSGGLGNQPQHF. CDR3 sequence (DNA): TGTGCCAGCTCCGGGGGGCTAGGCAATCAGCCCCAGCATTTT. The full variable domain, its missing parts supplied by reference TRBV18 and TRBJ1-5, is NAGVMQNPRHLVRRRGQEARLRCSPMKGHSHVYWYRQLPEEGLKFMVYLQKENIIDESGMPKERFSAEFPKEGPSILRIQQVVRGDSAAYFCASSGGLGNQPQHFGDGTRLSIL.

This clone appeared once. This chain joins TRBV9 and TRBJ1-3; 12 positions match TRBD1. Germline assignment: CDR1 SGDLS and CDR2 YYNGEE. Trimming cost V 5 bases and J 4 bases; bases outside gene matches: 7. This CDR3 is built from 16 residues. The chain's CDR3 is CASSLRDRGLGNTIYF. CDR3 nucleotide sequence: TGTGCCAGCAGTCTCCGGGACAGGGGGCTGGGAAACACCATATATTTT.

This sequence joins TRBV21-1 and TRBJ2-7. TRBV21-1 is noted as a pseudogene. This CDR3 has 16 amino acids. The CDR3 sequence: CASSKARRQSPYEQYF. The CDR3 DNA sequence: TGTGCCAGCAGCAAAGCAAGGCGTCAAAGCCCCTACGAGCAGTACTTC.

The chain has TRBV5-5 and TRBJ2-1; TRBD1 matches 10 bases. Germline trimming cut 4 bases from V and 3 bases from J; bases unmatched to any gene: 4. The CDR3 totals 15 residues. Germline V gene sequence: CDR1 SGHKS, CDR2 YYEKEE (reference sequence). The CDR3 region has the DNA TGTGCCAGCAGCGCTGGGACAGGGGTCTACAATGAGCAGTTCTTC. Translation gives CASSAGTGVYNEQFF.

The chain employs TRBV6-5 and TRBJ1-6; D may be TRBD1 (6 bases). V lost 5 bases and J lost 5, with 13 bases in between. The length of the CDR3 is 15 residues. Germline V gene sequence: CDR1 MNHEY, CDR2 SVGAGI. CDR3 amino acids: CASSGGAGHNSPLHF. CDR3 coding DNA: TGTGCCAGCAGTGGGGGGGCGGGTCATAATTCACCCCTCCACTTT.

CDR3 loop: CAWSVQGSHGYTF. Written as DNA, the CDR3 is TGTGCCTGGAGTGTGCAGGGTAGTCATGGCTACACCTTC. The chain joins TRBV30 to TRBJ1-2; perhaps TRBD1 as D (5 bases). Trimming removed 0 bases from V and 6 bases from J, with 11 bases in between. Germline-derived CDR1 and CDR2 are GTSNPN and SVGIG (reference sequence). This CDR3 comprises 13 residues.

V gene TRBV29-1 combines with J gene TRBJ1-2; no reliable D call. V was trimmed by 0 bases and J by 1 base, leaving 9 bases between them. CDR3 length equals 14 residues. In germline, CDR1 is SQVTM, CDR2 ANQGSEA. DNA for the CDR3: TGCAGCGTTGAAGATCTGGGTTTTAACTATGGCTACACCTTC. Residues: CSVEDLGFNYGYTF.

The chain employs TRBV19 and TRBJ1-4; D is perhaps TRBD1 (5 bases). The CDR3 runs to 17 residues. Germline V lookup: CDR1 LNHDA, CDR2 SQIVND (reference sequence). The V and J ends lost 8 bases and 8 bases respectively, with 27 bases between them. The CDR3 is CASQRPGTEGGGEKLFF. In DNA, the CDR3 is TGTGCCAGTCAGCGACCGGGGACTGAGGGTGGCGGCGAAAAACTGTTTTTT. Based on the CDR3 plus reference TRBV19 and TRBJ1-4, the full variable domain is DGGITQSPKYLFRKEGQNVTLSCEQNLNHDAMYWYRQDPGQGLRLIYYSQIVNDFQKGDIAEGYSVSREKKESFPLTVTSAQKNPTAFYLCASQRPGTEGGGEKLFFGSGTQLSVL.